What follows are 22 T cell receptor beta chains derived from one specimen sequenced in a study of blood T cell repertoires in COVID-19 (dated by TCRdb to the early 2020s). Library creation used the immunoSEQ multiplex PCR assay. TCRdb obtained this table from immuneACCESS and retained in-frame rearrangements with V and J assigned. These tables miss some clones; where compared with another copy, unresolved V genes account for less than half of the shortfall, and the remainder is unexplained. This sample comprises about 26,000 clones, more than 65% of them detected only once. Under 35% of the sample is in the top ten clones. Sequencing was performed on peripheral blood. These receptors all come from a human donor in a cohort sampled during active COVID-19.

This clone appeared a few times. The chain has TRBV19 and TRBJ2-7; tentatively, D is TRBD1 (6 bases). V shed 5 bases and J shed 8 bases, with 16 bases lying between them. Germline V gene sequence: CDR1 LNHDA, CDR2 SQIVND (reference sequence). The CDR3 sequence is 13 residues long. The CDR3 DNA follows: TGTGCCAGTAGTGCGGACAGCATGATCAAGCAGTACTTC. Translation gives CASSADSMIKQYF.

The chain links TRBV5-1 to TRBJ2-1; the D is unclear. The V gene lost 6 bases and the J gene lost 1 base, with 11 bases spanning the gap. CDR1 is SGHRS, CDR2 YFSETQ, per germline. This CDR3 spans 14 amino acids. DNA for the CDR3: TGCGCCAGCAACGTTCCCGGGTCCTACAATGAGCAGTTCTTC. Translating it yields CASNVPGSYNEQFF.

V is TRBV7-2 and J is TRBJ2-5; D is uncertain. Germline loops: CDR1 SGHTA, CDR2 FQGNSA. Trimming shortened V by 0 bases and J by 5 bases, and 7 bases separated the two germline ends. The CDR3 spans 13 residues. CDR3 sequence (DNA): TGTGCCAGCAGCTTAGCGTACGAGGAGACCCAGTACTTC. Protein product: CASSLAYEETQYF.

The rearrangement links TRBV2 to TRBJ2-1; a possible D gene is TRBD2 (5 bases). The germline V gene encodes CDR1 SNHLY and CDR2 FYNNEI. Trimming cost V 4 bases and J 7 bases, with 11 bases left between them. CDR3 length: 13 amino acids. The CDR3 loop is CASSVTRGNEQFF. In DNA, the CDR3 is TGTGCCAGCAGTGTGACAAGAGGGAATGAGCAGTTCTTC.

The chain uses TRBV4-3 and TRBJ2-3; D is possibly TRBD2 (5 bases). Trimming left V 0 bases short and J 2 bases short, with 12 bases between. This CDR3 is 16 amino acids long. The germline gives CDR1 LGHNA, CDR2 YSLEER. CDR3 region: CASSQDPAVPTDTQYF. The CDR3 nucleotides read TGCGCCAGCAGCCAAGATCCAGCGGTCCCCACAGATACGCAGTATTTT.

Only a few counts were recorded for this clone. The chain combines TRBV6-2 or TRBV6-3 with TRBJ2-1; TRBD2 matches at 11 bases. The CDR3 has 15 residues. V dropped 0 bases and J dropped 10; count of bases not matched to a gene: 5. Germline CDR1 and CDR2: MNHEY and SVGEGT. In nucleotides, the CDR3 is TGTGCCAGCAGTTACTCGAGCCTAGCGGGGGGCGAGCAGTTCTTC. Encoded protein: CASSYSSLAGGEQFF.

The V gene is TRBV5-4, the J gene TRBJ1-1; D perhaps matches TRBD1 (6 bases). Trimming removed 3 bases at V and 1 base at J, with 16 bases between. The CDR3 consists of 16 residues. Germline V gives CDR1 SGHNT, CDR2 YYREEE (reference sequence). The CDR3 spells CASSWGGAGRNTEAFF. The CDR3, as DNA: TGTGCCAGCAGCTGGGGGGGGGCAGGTCGGAACACTGAAGCTTTCTTT.

The V gene is TRBV6-5, the J gene TRBJ1-1; a weak D match, TRBD1 (5 bases). Germline lookup yields CDR1 MNHEY and CDR2 SVGAGI. The CDR3 runs 14 residues. Trimming took off 6 bases at V and 7 bases at J, with 18 bases between the two ends. CDR3 sequence (DNA): TGTGCCAGCAGCTTTCCCCCTGGAGGGGATGAAGCTTTCTTT. It codes for CASSFPPGGDEAFF.

This chain joins TRBV6-1 and TRBJ2-1, with TRBD2 identical over 11 bases. The CDR3 is 17 residues long. After removal of 4 bases from V and 7 bases from J, the junction contained 12 bases not matched to a gene. Per germline, CDR1 MNHNS and CDR2 SASEGT. Here the CDR3 reads CASSGVILAGDINEQFF. CDR3 in DNA: TGTGCCAGCAGTGGCGTAATACTAGCGGGGGACATAAATGAGCAGTTCTTC.

The chain has TRBV6-5 and TRBJ1-3, with no clear D. V was trimmed by 2 bases and J by 4 bases, leaving 9 bases between them. This CDR3 has 14 amino acids. Germline-derived CDR1 and CDR2 are MNHEY and SVGAGI. CDR3 DNA: TGTGCCAGCAGTTACGGACTGGAAGGAAACACCATATATTTT. Translation gives CASSYGLEGNTIYF.

V is TRBV6-5 and J is TRBJ1-3; maybe TRBD1 (6 bases). This CDR3 comprises 14 residues. Per germline, CDR1 MNHEY and CDR2 SVGAGI. Trimming pared 6 bases from V and 3 bases from J, leaving 12 bases between. CDR3 amino acids: CASSRTGFGNTIYF. CDR3 coding DNA: TGTGCCAGCAGCCGCACAGGGTTTGGAAACACCATATATTTT.

The chain employs TRBV7-8 and TRBJ2-7; TRBD2 matches at 7 bases. In germline, CDR1 is SGHVS, CDR2 FQNEAQ. The CDR3 loop spans 13 amino acids. Trimming removed 4 bases from V and 5 bases from J; junction bases left unmatched: 5. This chain's CDR3 is CASSWGGRNEQYF. DNA of the CDR3: TGTGCCAGCAGCTGGGGGGGAAGGAACGAGCAGTACTTC.

The rearrangement uses TRBV29-1 and TRBJ1-2; perhaps TRBD1 as D (6 bases). V lost 4 bases and J 2 bases, leaving 14 bases between the germline ends. From germline, CDR1 is SQVTM and CDR2 ANQGSEA. The CDR3 consists of 14 residues. The CDR3 bases are TGCAGCGTTGTTATGGGACAAGCGAACTATGGCTACACCTTC. Amino acid sequence: CSVVMGQANYGYTF.

The CDR3 loop reads CASRTSGFSDTQYF. CDR3 DNA: TGTGCCAGCAGGACTAGCGGTTTCTCAGATACGCAGTATTTT. The chain employs TRBV3-1 (or the pseudogene TRBV3-2) and TRBJ2-3, with 9 bases aligning to TRBD2. The germline V gene has CDR1 LGHDT and CDR2 YNNKEL (reference sequence). The trim removed 6 bases at V and 4 bases at J, leaving 5 bases unmatched. The CDR3 has 14 residues.

The J gene is TRBJ2-2, the V gene TRBV6-2 or TRBV6-3, with 7 bases matching TRBD2. The length of the CDR3 is 15 residues. Trimming removed 5 bases from V and 0 bases from J; junction bases left unmatched: 3. In germline, CDR1 is MNHEY, CDR2 SVGEGT. The chain's CDR3 is CASSGGEANTGELFF. In DNA, the CDR3 is TGTGCCAGCAGTGGGGGGGAGGCGAACACCGGGGAGCTGTTTTTT.

The genes are TRBV30 and TRBJ1-4; D uncertain. The V gene lost 5 bases and the J gene lost 8 bases, with 15 bases spanning the gap. Germline CDR1 GTSNPN, CDR2 SVGIG (reference sequence). The CDR3 loop spans 13 amino acids. CDR3 DNA sequence: TGTGCCTGGGGGAAGCATAGGAGCGAAAAACTGTTTTTT. This sequence encodes CAWGKHRSEKLFF.

CDR3 nucleotides: TGTGCCAGCAGCAAAGGGACTGGGAGGGAGGAGACCCAGTACTTC. This encodes CASSKGTGREETQYF. J is TRBJ2-5 and V is TRBV7-3; 7 positions match TRBD2. The trim removed 5 bases at V and 5 bases at J, leaving 11 bases unmatched. This CDR3 has 15 residues. The germline gives CDR1 SGHTA, CDR2 FQGTGA.

The count of this clone is one. This rearrangement joins TRBV5-1 to TRBJ1-1, with D uncertain. The germline V and J ends were trimmed by 2 bases and 4 bases, with 6 bases remaining between them. The germline V gene encodes CDR1 SGHRS and CDR2 YFSETQ. CDR3 length equals 12 residues. CDR3 protein: CASSFEGTEAFF. The CDR3 DNA follows: TGCGCCAGCAGCTTTGAGGGCACTGAAGCTTTCTTT.

This clone was recorded only once. The chain employs TRBV7-2 and TRBJ1-3; unclear D gene. The CDR3 is made up of 13 amino acids. Germline V gene sequence: CDR1 SGHTA, CDR2 FQGNSA. Trimming removed 2 bases from V and 4 bases from J, with 6 bases in between. The chain's CDR3 is CASSLKHGNTIYF. DNA of the CDR3: TGTGCCAGCAGCTTAAAACACGGAAACACCATATATTTT. Drawing the rest from reference TRBV7-2 and TRBJ1-3, the complete variable domain is GAGVSQSPSNKVTEKGKDVELRCDPISGHTALYWYRQSLGQGLEFLIYFQGNSAPDKSGLPSDRFSAERTGGSVSTLTIQRTQQEDSAVYLCASSLKHGNTIYFGEGSWLTVV.

The V and J genes are TRBV6-5 and TRBJ2-7, with 10 bases lining up with TRBD2. CDR1 is MNHEY and CDR2 is SVGAGI in the germline V gene. The CDR3 has 14 amino acids. The ends lost 8 bases at V and 7 bases at J; junction bases unmatched: 11. CDR3 in amino acids: CASLASGSRGEQYF. For the CDR3, the DNA is TGTGCCAGCCTGGCTAGCGGGAGTCGAGGAGAGCAGTACTTC.

The gene calls are TRBV19 and TRBJ2-3, with TRBD1 matching over 10 bases. The CDR3 consists of 16 residues. Germline V gene lookup returns CDR1 LNHDA and CDR2 SQIVND (reference sequence). The junction had 6 bases not matched to a gene; V was cut back by 3 bases and J by 3 bases. CDR3 coding DNA: TGTGCCAGTAGTATTTCTTGGGACAGGGGTACAGATACGCAGTATTTT. Translated: CASSISWDRGTDTQYF.

J is TRBJ1-4 and V is TRBV7-9; no clear D gene. Trimming took 2 bases from V and 5 from J, leaving 15 bases between them. Germline CDR1 SEHNR, CDR2 FQNEAQ (reference sequence). The CDR3 covers 16 residues. CDR3 sequence: CASSLLSAGLNEKLFF. For the CDR3, the DNA is TGTGCCAGCAGCTTACTGTCGGCGGGGTTAAATGAAAAACTGTTTTTT. The full variable domain, with the rest looked up from reference TRBV7-9 and TRBJ1-4, is DTGVSQNPRHKITKRGQNVTFRCDPISEHNRLYWYRQTLGQGPEFLTYFQNEAQLEKSRLLSDRFSAERPKGSFSTLEIQRTEQGDSAMYLCASSLLSAGLNEKLFFGSGTQLSVL.